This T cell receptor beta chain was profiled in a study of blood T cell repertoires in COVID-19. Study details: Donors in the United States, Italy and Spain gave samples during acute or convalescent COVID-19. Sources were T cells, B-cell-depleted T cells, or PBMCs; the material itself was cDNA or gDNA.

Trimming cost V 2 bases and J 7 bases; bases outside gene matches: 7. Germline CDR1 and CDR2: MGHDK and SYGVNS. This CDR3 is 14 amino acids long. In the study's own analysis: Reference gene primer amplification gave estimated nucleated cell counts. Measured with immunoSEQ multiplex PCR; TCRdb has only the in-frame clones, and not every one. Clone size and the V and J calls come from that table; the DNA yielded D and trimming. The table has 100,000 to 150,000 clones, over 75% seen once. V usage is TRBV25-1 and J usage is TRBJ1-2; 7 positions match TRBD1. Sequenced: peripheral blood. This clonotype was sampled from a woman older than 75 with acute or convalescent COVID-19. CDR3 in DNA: TGTGCCAGCAGTGAAAGCAGGGGGTGGCCTGGCTACACCTTC. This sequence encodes CASSESRGWPGYTF.